A single sample gave rise to the 9 T cell receptor beta chains below, sequenced in a study of persistence of HIV-infected CD4 T cells. The libraries were made with immunoSEQ version 4 in survey mode. The protocol was immunoSEQ multiplex PCR, while the TCRdb copy is restricted to in-frame clones and leaves out a portion. The data hold 30,000 or so clones, with 65% to 90% observed a single time. These receptors are not linked to any known antigen. Cells were stimulated with CMV-infected fibroblast lysates at approximately 10 ug/mL. Memory cells lacking CD40L and CD69 with high CD45RO were sorted. This material consisted of CD4+ T cells sorted from PBMCs after roughly 18-hour stimulation, taken from a patient who received antiretroviral therapy. Receptors originate from an adult man with HIV who was CMV-seropositive.

This chain joins TRBV5-6 and TRBJ2-6, with TRBD1 as a possible D gene (6 bases). The CDR3 is 16 residues long. The germline V and J ends were trimmed by 6 bases and 0 bases, with 13 bases remaining between them. Germline CDR1 and CDR2: SGHDT and YYEEEE. CDR3 sequence: CASKDRGFSGANVLTF. The CDR3 nucleotides read TGTGCCAGCAAGGACAGAGGATTCTCTGGGGCCAACGTCCTGACTTTC.

This clone was seen only once. This chain links TRBV30 with TRBJ1-4; D remains ambiguous. The CDR3 totals 12 residues. V was pared by 0 bases and J by 4 bases, with 3 bases between. Germline V CDR1 and CDR2: GTSNPN, SVGIG (reference sequence). The CDR3 is CAWSVLNEKLFF. DNA for the CDR3: TGTGCCTGGAGTGTACTTAATGAAAAACTGTTTTTT.

This clone is deemed medium-sized. V is TRBV7-2 and J is TRBJ1-2, with D possibly matching TRBD1 (6 bases). The CDR3 is 15 amino acids. V lost 3 bases to trimming and J lost 2 bases, with 13 bases between them. Looked up from germline, CDR1 is SGHTA and CDR2 is FQGNSA. CDR3 sequence reads: CASSFAEGGNYGYTF. CDR3 DNA: TGTGCCAGCAGCTTCGCCGAGGGGGGCAACTATGGCTACACCTTC.

The chain is built from TRBV30 and TRBJ1-1; D not resolved. V lost 3 bases and J 9 bases, leaving 17 bases between the germline ends. This CDR3 has 13 amino acids. CDR1 is GTSNPN, CDR2 SVGIG, per germline (reference sequence). The CDR3 region has the DNA TGTGCCTGGAGGCCGCCTCGAGGGATTAAAGCTTTCTTT. It translates to CAWRPPRGIKAFF.

The V and J genes are TRBV6-5 and TRBJ1-3; the D gene is possibly TRBD1 (5 bases). The CDR3 length is 14 residues. Trimming cost V 5 bases and J 0 bases, with 8 bases left between them. Germline V gene lookup returns CDR1 MNHEY and CDR2 SVGAGI. The chain's CDR3 is CASSQGRSGNTIYF. CDR3 nucleotides: TGTGCCAGCAGTCAGGGACGCTCTGGAAACACCATATATTTT.

There are a few counts of this clone. V is TRBV28 and J is TRBJ1-6; 9 positions agree with TRBD1. The germline V gene has CDR1 MDHEN and CDR2 SYDVKM. CDR3 length: 13 residues. The junction had 5 bases not matched to a gene; V was cut back by 7 bases and J by 10 bases. The CDR3 loop reads CASTGTGLSPLHF. The CDR3 nucleotides are TGTGCCAGCACCGGGACAGGGCTCTCACCCCTCCACTTT.

V and J are TRBV6-5 and TRBJ2-5; 7 nucleotides match TRBD2. CDR3 length: 15 residues. V trimming: 2 bases; J trimming: 1 base; junction bases outside the gene matches: 4. CDR1 MNHEY and CDR2 SVGAGI come from the germline V gene. DNA for the CDR3: TGTGCCAGCAGTTACCAGCGGGGAGTCCAAGAGACCCAGTACTTC. Translated, it gives CASSYQRGVQETQYF.

The chain couples TRBV7-2 to TRBJ2-5, with D unresolved. The CDR3 sequence is 14 residues long. V gave up 1 base and J gave up 2 bases, with 8 bases separating them. Germline CDR1 is SGHTA and CDR2 is FQGNSA. In DNA, the CDR3 is TGTGCCAGCAGCTTAGACGGAAGACAAGAGACCCAGTACTTC. This encodes CASSLDGRQETQYF. Full variable domain (missing parts from reference TRBV7-2 and TRBJ2-5): GAGVSQSPSNKVTEKGKDVELRCDPISGHTALYWYRQSLGQGLEFLIYFQGNSAPDKSGLPSDRFSAERTGGSVSTLTIQRTQQEDSAVYLCASSLDGRQETQYFGPGTRLLVL.

The CDR3 DNA is TGTGCCAGCAGCTTCGATGGCCGGGGGAATCAGCCCCAGCATTTT. Protein: CASSFDGRGNQPQHF. This chain links TRBV5-6 with TRBJ1-5; a weak D match, TRBD1 (5 bases). Germline CDR1 and CDR2: SGHDT and YYEEEE. Between the trimmed V and J ends, which lost 2 bases and 4 bases, there was a span of 13 bases. The CDR3 runs 15 residues.